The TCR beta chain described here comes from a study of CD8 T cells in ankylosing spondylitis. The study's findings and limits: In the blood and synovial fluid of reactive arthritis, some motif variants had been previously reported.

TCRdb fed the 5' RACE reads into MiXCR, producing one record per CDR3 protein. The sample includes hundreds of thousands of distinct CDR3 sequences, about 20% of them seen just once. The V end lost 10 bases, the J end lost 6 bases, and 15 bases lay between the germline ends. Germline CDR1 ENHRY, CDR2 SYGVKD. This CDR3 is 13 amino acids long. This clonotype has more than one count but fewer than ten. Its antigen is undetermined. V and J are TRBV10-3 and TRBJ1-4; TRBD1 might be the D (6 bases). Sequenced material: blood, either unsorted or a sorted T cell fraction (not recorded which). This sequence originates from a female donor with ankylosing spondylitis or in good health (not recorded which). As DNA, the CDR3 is TGTGCCAGCCGGGGGCAGAGGGATGAAAAACTGTTTTTT. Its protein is CASRGQRDEKLFF.